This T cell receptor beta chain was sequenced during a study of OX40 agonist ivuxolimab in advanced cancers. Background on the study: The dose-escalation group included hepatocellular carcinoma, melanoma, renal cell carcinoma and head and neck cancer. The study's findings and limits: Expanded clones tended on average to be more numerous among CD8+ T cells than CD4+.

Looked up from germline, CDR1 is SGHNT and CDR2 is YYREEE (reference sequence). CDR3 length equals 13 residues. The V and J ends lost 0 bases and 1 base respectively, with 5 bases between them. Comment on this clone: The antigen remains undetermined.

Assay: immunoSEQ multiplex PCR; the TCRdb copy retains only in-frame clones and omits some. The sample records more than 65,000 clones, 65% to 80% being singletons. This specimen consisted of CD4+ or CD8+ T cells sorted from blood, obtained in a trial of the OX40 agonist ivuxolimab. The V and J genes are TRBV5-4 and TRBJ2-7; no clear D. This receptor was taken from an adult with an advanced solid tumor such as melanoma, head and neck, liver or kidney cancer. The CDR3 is CASSLGESYEQYF. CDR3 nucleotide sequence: TGTGCCAGCAGCTTGGGAGAATCCTACGAGCAGTACTTC.